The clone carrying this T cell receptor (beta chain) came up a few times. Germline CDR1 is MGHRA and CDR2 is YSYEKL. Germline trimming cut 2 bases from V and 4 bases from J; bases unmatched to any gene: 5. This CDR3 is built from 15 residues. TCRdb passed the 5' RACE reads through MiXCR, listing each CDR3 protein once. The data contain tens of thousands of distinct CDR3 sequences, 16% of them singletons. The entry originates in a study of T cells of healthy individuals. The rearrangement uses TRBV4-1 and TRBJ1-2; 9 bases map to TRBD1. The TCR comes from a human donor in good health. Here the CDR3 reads CASSQPQGAGYGYTF. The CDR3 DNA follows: TGCGCCAGCAGCCAACCACAGGGGGCCGGCTATGGCTACACCTTC.